This TCR beta chain was captured by sequencing in a study of T cell responses to AZD1222 COVID-19 vaccine. Germline CDR1 and CDR2: MDHEN and SYDVKM. The CDR3 has 16 residues. V lost 4 bases and J 0 bases, leaving 13 bases between the germline ends. The method was immunoSEQ multiplex PCR; TCRdb's version includes in-frame clones alone and lacks a portion of them. The table lists 140,000 to 150,000 clones, about 92% of them singletons. This rearrangement joins TRBV28 to TRBJ1-3; D gene ambiguous. This clonotype was obtained from an adult who had recovered from COVID-19. This specimen consisted of peripheral blood, obtained after recovery from COVID-19. CDR3 loop: CASSSQTAHSGNTIYF. CDR3 DNA sequence: TGTGCCAGCAGTTCACAGACGGCACACTCTGGAAACACCATATATTTT.